The TCR beta chain described here comes from a study of early T cells in non-severe SARS-CoV-2 infection. Study background: RNA in bulk from unsorted whole blood was sequenced, and chains were unpaired.

Unique molecular identifiers (one per individual cDNA molecule) were attached. One entry per CDR3 protein, called by TCRdb with MiXCR from the 5' RACE reads. Found here are more than 75,000 distinct CDR3 sequences, 12% to 15% of them singletons; the top ten hold 5% to 7%. CDR3 length: 13 amino acids. Whole-study findings and limits: VDJdb matches were skewed toward anti-spike CD8 T cell responses.

This clonotype was counted a few times. Its cognate antigen is unknown. This clonotype was sampled from an adult who was a healthcare worker with PCR-confirmed SARS-CoV-2 infection or an uninfected control (not recorded which). What was sequenced was whole blood. V is TRBV21-1 and J is TRBJ1-2; TRBD1, the table's D call, was not compared with the DNA. TRBV21-1 is shown as a pseudogene. CDR3 region: CASSKGGNYGYTF. The CDR3 DNA reads as TGTGCCAGCAGCAAAGGGGGCAACTATGGCTACACCTTC.